This T cell receptor beta chain emerged from a study of shared clonotypes between healthy human individuals (dated by TCRdb to about 2020). Study-level background: A couple of women and three men aged 18 to 49 years were included in the cohort. Different laboratories and diverse techniques were used to prepare libraries and sequence TCR repertoires, to increase sequencing depth and limit assay-specific biases. Per donor, leukapheresis produced somewhere between about 0.8 and 9 billion PBMCs. Per donor, three plates each were used for CD4 naive and CD4 memory, two for CD8 naive, and one for CD8 memory. To estimate repertoire size and how much clonotype sharing occurs between individuals, the study deeply sequenced the blood TCR repertoires of about five healthy adults.

Measured from the cysteine to the phenylalanine, the CDR3 is 15 residues long. Only CDR3 DNA remains: 45 bases, in frame from the first base. The CDR1 and CDR2 encoded by the germline V gene are SNHLY and FYNNEI. V trim: 5 bases; J trim: 8 bases; unmatched bases: 11. Concerning this clone itself: Its antigen is currently not known. No much larger clonotype is one base removed from it; base qualities were not supplied.

Healthy HIV-negative adults with no recently reported acute infections or vaccinations were included as donors. All donors were Caucasian adults living in Nashville, Tennessee, USA. CD8 memory samples consisted of magnetically selected CD45RO+ cells combined with CCR7-negative CD45RA+ effector memory (TemRA) cells. Blood was obtained by leukapheresis, after which PBMCs were separated by Ficoll-Histopaque density gradient centrifugation and cryopreserved in liquid nitrogen vapor phase. Purity and quantity of every magnetically sorted T cell population were checked by analytical flow cytometry. From each sorted fraction, genomic DNA was isolated and quantified by UV absorbance on a Nanodrop 2000c. TCR CDR3 regions were amplified from genomic DNA by multiplex PCR using the deep immunoSEQ assay. Extracted genomic DNA from each cell subset was distributed evenly across all wells of several immunoSEQ 96-well plates, and each plate was treated as a replicate. For sorted subsets, each replicate PCR was loaded with 200 ng genomic DNA, equivalent to 25,000 to 35,000 T cell genomes. Purified libraries were quantified with a Qubit 3.0 fluorometer, sized on a Bioanalyzer 2100, and re-quantified with the KAPA Library Quantification kit. Every immunoSEQ 96-well plate was sequenced on a dedicated single-read 150-cycle Illumina NextSeq 550 flow cell. The published analysis was carried out like this. Because the immunoSEQ output held only junctional sequences and lacked quality scores, the filtering could not match the filtering applied to full-length reads. Sequences were annotated with PyIR, a Python wrapper for IgBLAST v1.9, and V/J genes and CDR3 were assigned using IMGT germline references. Reads with weak V/J assignments (E-value above 1e-6), missing CDR3, stop codons, out-of-frame junctions, or ambiguous translated residues were removed. V3J clonotypes were defined as sequences sharing the same inferred V gene, J gene, and CDR3 amino acid sequence. Percentage overlap between repertoires was computed as shared unique clonotypes divided by the size of the smaller repertoire. Repertoire richness was assessed with RTK rarefaction, the Chao1 estimator, and Recon v2.1 estimates of unobserved clonotypes. Generation probabilities for all TCRbeta clonotypes obtained by the gDNA method from a handful of donors were computed using OLGA. TCRdb took this table from immuneACCESS and kept in-frame rearrangements with V and J called. Such tables lack part of the clones; where checked against another copy, unresolved V genes explain under half of the gap, and the rest is unexplained. V, J and clone size are taken as reported in that table, and D and trimming were inferred from the DNA itself. In all, the sample holds about 380,000 clones, and approximately 96% of those were seen once. About 0.32% of the sample rests with the top ten.

The full study reports these points: Sharing across a few donors was observed for around 5% of naive CD4, around 3.5% of naive CD8, 2% to 2.5% of memory CD4, and approximately 0.41% of memory CD8 clonotypes. Because the study included a small number of donors, the genetic and exposure-history diversity represented was limited. Compared with non-shared clonotypes, clonotypes shared by all four sorted-subset donors had higher generation probabilities. Even with the large sequencing depth, rarefaction of the sorted-subset datasets indicated that sequencing was incomplete. Sampling was restricted to blood, and TCR repertoires in tissue are likely to differ from TCR repertoires in blood. Pairwise subsampling led to the expectation that sequencing depth would affect the degree of clonotype sharing among donors. Larger estimated clonotype richness was generally found for naive subsets than for memory subsets.

The TCR originated in a man aged 30-40 years in good health. This receptor chain uses TRBV2 and TRBJ2-2, with 7 junctional bases fitting TRBD2. The sequencing input was memory CD8+ T cells sorted from blood. Reading the label with the study, this specimen's cell subset or site is: CD45RO+ cells pooled with CCR7-negative TemRA cells. The sequenced DNA: TGTGCCAGCAGTTCGGAACTAGCGTCGAGGGGGGAGCTGTTTTTT. This yields the protein CASSSELASRGELFF. Where the CDR3 stops, the reference TRBV2 and TRBJ2-2 genes take over; the full variable domain is EPEVTQTPSHQVTQMGQEVILRCVPISNHLYFYWYRQILGQKVEFLVSFYNNEISEKSEIFDDQFSVERPDGSNFTLKIRSTKLEDSAMYFCASSSELASRGELFFGEGSRLTVL.